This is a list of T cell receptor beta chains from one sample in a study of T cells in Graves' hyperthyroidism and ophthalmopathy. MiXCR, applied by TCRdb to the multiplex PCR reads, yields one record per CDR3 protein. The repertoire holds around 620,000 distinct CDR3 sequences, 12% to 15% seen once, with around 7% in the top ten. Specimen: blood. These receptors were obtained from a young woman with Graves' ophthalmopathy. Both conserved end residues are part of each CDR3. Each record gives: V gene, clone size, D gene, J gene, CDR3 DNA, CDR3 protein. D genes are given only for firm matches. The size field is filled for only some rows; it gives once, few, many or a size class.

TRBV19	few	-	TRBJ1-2	TGTGCCAGTAGTATAGATGCCACCTATGGCTACACCTTC	CASSIDATYGYTF
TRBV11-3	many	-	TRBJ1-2	TGTGCCAGCAGCTTATCCGGGAATGAGAATGGCTACACCTTC	CASSLSGNENGYTF
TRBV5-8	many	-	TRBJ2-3	TGTGCCCCGACGGTCCCCTTGACAGATACGCAGTATTTT	CAPTVPLTDTQYF
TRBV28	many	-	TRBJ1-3	TGTGCCAGCAGTGGCTCTGGAAACACCATATATTTT	CASSGSGNTIYF
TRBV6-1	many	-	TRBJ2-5	TGTGCCAGCACCCCAACCCCTCCCGGTCCTGCAGAGACCCAGTACTTC	CASTPTPPGPAETQYF
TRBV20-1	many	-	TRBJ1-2	TGCAGTGCTAGAGATTACCGGGACACGTATGGCTACACCTTC	CSARDYRDTYGYTF
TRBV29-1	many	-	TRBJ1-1	TGCAGCGTTGCAGTGAACACTGAAGCTTTCTTT	CSVAVNTEAFF
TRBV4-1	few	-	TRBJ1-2	TGCGCCAGCAGCCAAGCTGGAGGGACACGGATGTATGGCTACACCTTC	CASSQAGGTRMYGYTF
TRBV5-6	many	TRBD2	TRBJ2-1	TGTGCCAGCAGCTTTAACGGGGGGGCTCGGGAGCAGTTCTTC	CASSFNGGAREQFF
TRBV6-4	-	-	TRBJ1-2	TGTGCCAGCAGTGACATCTTCGATTTAGTGGGGGGAGTTGGCTACACCTTC	CASSDIFDLVGGVGYTF
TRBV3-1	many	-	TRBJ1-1	TGTGCCAGCAGCCCACCCGGTTGGGAAGCTTTCTTT	CASSPPGWEAFF
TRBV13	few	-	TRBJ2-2	TGTGCCAGCAGCCCCCGGGACGGCGGGGAGCTGTTTTTT	CASSPRDGGELFF
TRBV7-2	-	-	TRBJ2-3	TGTGCCAGCAGCGCAGGGGTCCTAGCTGCCCACACAGATACGCAGTATTTT	CASSAGVLAAHTDTQYF
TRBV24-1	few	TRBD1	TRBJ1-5	TGTGCCACCAGAGGACAGGGGAAGCCTTATAGCAATCAGCCCCAGCATTTT	CATRGQGKPYSNQPQHF
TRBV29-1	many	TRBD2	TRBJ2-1	TGCAGCGTCCCGACTAGCGGTCGATTTTTGGATGAGCAGTTCTTC	CSVPTSGRFLDEQFF
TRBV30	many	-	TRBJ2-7	TGTGCCGGGCTACCCGGACAACTAGGCGAGCAGTACTTC	CAGLPGQLGEQYF
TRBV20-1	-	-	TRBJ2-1	TGCAGTGCCCCCTGGGCTGGGGACATGCGGAATGAGCAGTTCTTC	CSAPWAGDMRNEQFF
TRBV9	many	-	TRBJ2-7	TGTGCCAGCTCCTCATCAGGAGGGGGCTACGAGCAGTACTTC	CASSSSGGGYEQYF
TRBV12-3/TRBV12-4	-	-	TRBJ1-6	TGTGCCAGCACCCCCGGCGGGGGGTCCTTACCCCTCCACTTT	CASTPGGGSLPLHF
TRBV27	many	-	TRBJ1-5	TGTGCCAGCAGTTTCGGGGGTCCAAATCAGCCCCAGCATTTT	CASSFGGPNQPQHF
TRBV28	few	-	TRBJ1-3	TGTGCCAGCAGTCGCCTGGCAGCCGGAAACACCATATATTTT	CASSRLAAGNTIYF
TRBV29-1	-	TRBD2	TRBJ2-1	TGCAGCGTTGAAGTTCAACTAGCGGGAGCTGAGCAGTTCTTC	CSVEVQLAGAEQFF
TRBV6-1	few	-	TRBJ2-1	TGTGCCAGCACGCCTACTCGGGTCAATGAGCAGTTCTTC	CASTPTRVNEQFF
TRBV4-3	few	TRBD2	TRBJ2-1	TGCGCCAGCAGCCAAGGGTGGAGGACTAGCGAGAGCAATGAGCAGTTCTTC	CASSQGWRTSESNEQFF
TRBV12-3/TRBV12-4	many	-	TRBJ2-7	TGTGCCAGCAGTTTTGGGACAACCTACGAGCAGTACTTC	CASSFGTTYEQYF
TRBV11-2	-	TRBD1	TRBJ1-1	TGTGCCAGCAGTGGGATTCGGACAGGGCTAAACACTGAAGCTTTCTTT	CASSGIRTGLNTEAFF
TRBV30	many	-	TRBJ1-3	TGTGCCTGGAATACAGGCTCTGGAAACACCATATATTTT	CAWNTGSGNTIYF
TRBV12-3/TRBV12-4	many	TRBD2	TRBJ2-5	TGTGCCAGCAGTTCGGGACTAGCGGGAACCCCGGAGACCCAGTACTTC	CASSSGLAGTPETQYF
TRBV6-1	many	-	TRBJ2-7	TGTGCCAGCAGTCCACCGACAGTGCGATACCAGGATGAGCAGTACTTC	CASSPPTVRYQDEQYF
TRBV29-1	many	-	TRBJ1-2	TGCAGCGTTGACCTCCTCAGGGCATTGGACTATGGCTACACCTTC	CSVDLLRALDYGYTF
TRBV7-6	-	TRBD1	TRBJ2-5	TGTGCCAGCAGCTATGGACAGGGTTTGTTCGAGACCCAGTACTTC	CASSYGQGLFETQYF
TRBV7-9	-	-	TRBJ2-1	TGTGTCAGCAGCTTAAGCCCGAATGAGCAGTTCTTC	CVSSLSPNEQFF
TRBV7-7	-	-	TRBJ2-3	TGTGCTAGCAGCCCGGACACGAGCACAGATACGCAGTATTTT	CASSPDTSTDTQYF
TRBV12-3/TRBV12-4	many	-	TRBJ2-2	TGTGCCAGCAGTTTTAGGGACCCTGGCACCGGGGAGCTGTTTTTT	CASSFRDPGTGELFF
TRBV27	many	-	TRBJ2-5	TGTGCCAGCAGTTTATTTGGAAGTTATCAAGAGACCCAGTACTTC	CASSLFGSYQETQYF
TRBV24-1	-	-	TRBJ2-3	TGTGCCACCAGTGATCCAAGCACAGATACGCAGTATTTT	CATSDPSTDTQYF
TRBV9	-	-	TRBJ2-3	TGTGCCAGCAGCCCCGAGGGCAGGGCCACAGATACGCAGTATTTT	CASSPEGRATDTQYF